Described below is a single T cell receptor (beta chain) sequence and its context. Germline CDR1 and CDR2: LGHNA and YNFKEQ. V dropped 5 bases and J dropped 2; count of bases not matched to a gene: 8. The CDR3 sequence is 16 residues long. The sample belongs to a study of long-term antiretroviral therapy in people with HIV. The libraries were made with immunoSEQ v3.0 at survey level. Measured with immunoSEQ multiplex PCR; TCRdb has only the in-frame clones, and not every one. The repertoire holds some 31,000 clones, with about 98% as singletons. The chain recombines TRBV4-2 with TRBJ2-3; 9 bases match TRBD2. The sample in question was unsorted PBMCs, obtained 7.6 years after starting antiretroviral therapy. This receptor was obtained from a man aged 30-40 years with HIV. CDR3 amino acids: CASSTLAGSNTDTQYF. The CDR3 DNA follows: TGTGCCAGCAGCACTCTAGCGGGGTCGAACACAGATACGCAGTATTTT.